This TCR beta chain was captured by sequencing in a study of spatial heterogeneity in lung cancer. On this clonotype itself: Its antigen is not known.

Time point: sample taken at primary tumor resection. The study, taken as a whole, reports: The study found that expanded intratumoral alpha and beta TCR counts tracked tumor mutation counts.

TCRdb analysed the 5' RACE reads with MiXCR anew, one entry per CDR3 protein. The sample lists around 8,800 distinct CDR3 sequences, approximately 5% occurring once. CDR3 size: 16 residues. This TCR came from a female donor with early-stage non-small cell lung cancer. The specimen comprised lung tumor tissue, sampled at surgery. This chain connects TRBV21-1 to TRBJ1-1; the DNA was not used to check the table's D call, TRBD1. TRBV21-1 is a pseudogene segment. CDR3 nucleotides: TGTGCCAGCAGCGTCGACAGGGGGTCAGGAGGCACTGAAGCTTTCTTT. It is translated as CASSVDRGSGGTEAFF.